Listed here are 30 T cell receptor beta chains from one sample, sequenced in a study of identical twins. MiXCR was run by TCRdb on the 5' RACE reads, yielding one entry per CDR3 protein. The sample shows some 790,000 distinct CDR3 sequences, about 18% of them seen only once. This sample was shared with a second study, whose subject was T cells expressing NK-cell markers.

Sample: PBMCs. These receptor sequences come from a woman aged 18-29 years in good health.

This chain's CDR3 is CSASTPNYGYTF. CDR3 nucleotide sequence: TGCAGTGCTAGTACCCCTAACTATGGCTACACCTTC. The genes are TRBV20-1 and TRBJ1-2; no firm D call. The germline V and J ends were trimmed by 3 bases and 0 bases, with 5 bases remaining between them. The CDR3 runs 12 residues. In germline, CDR1 is DFQATT, CDR2 SNEGSKA (reference sequence).

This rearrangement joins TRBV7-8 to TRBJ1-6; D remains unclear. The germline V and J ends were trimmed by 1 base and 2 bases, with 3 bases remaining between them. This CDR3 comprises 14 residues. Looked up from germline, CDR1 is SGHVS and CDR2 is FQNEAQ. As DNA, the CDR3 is TGTGCCAGCAGCTTAGTGACCTATAATTCACCCCTCCACTTT. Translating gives CASSLVTYNSPLHF.

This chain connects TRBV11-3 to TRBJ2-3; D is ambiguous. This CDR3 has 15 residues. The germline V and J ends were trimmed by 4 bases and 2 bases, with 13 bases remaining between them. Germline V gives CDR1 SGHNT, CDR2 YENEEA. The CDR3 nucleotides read TGTGCCAGCAGCTCCCGGTGGAGATACACAGATACGCAGTATTTT. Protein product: CASSSRWRYTDTQYF.

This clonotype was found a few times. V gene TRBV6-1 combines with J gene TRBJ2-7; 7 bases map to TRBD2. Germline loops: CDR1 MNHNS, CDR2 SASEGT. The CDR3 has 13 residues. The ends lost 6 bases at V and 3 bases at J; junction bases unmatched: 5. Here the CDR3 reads CASRRASGYEQYF. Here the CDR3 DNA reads TGTGCCAGCAGAAGGGCTAGCGGCTACGAGCAGTACTTC.

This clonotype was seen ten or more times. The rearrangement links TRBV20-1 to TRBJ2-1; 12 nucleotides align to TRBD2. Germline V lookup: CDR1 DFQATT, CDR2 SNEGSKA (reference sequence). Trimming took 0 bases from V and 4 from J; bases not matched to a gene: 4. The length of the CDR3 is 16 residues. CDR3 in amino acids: CSARDLLAGGYNEQFF. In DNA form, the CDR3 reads TGCAGTGCTAGAGACCTACTAGCGGGGGGATACAATGAGCAGTTCTTC.

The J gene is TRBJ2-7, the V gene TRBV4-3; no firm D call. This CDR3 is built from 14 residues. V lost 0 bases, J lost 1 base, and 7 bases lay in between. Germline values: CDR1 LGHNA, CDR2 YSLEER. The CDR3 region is CASSQDPRSYEQYF. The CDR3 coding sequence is TGCGCCAGCAGCCAAGATCCGCGGTCCTACGAGCAGTACTTC.

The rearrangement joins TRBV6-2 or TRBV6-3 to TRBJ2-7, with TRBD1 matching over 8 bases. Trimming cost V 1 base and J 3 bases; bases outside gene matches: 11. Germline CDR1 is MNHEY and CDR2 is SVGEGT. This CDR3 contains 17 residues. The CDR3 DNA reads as TGTGCCAGCAGTTACTTGCCGTTGAGCGACAGGGGCTACGAGCAGTACTTC. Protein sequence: CASSYLPLSDRGYEQYF.

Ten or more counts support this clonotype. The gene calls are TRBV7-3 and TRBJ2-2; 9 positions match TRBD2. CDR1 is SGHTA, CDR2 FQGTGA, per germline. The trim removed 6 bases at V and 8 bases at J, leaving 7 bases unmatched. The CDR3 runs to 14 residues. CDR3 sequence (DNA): TGTGCCAGCAGTCCAAGCGGGGGGATAGGGGAGCTGTTTTTT. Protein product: CASSPSGGIGELFF.

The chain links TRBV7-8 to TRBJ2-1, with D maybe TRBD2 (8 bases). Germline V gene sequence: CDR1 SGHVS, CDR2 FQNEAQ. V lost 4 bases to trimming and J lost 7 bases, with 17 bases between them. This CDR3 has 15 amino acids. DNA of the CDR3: TGTGCCAGCAGCTCACCGGGACAGCGGGAGAATGAGCAGTTCTTC. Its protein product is CASSSPGQRENEQFF.

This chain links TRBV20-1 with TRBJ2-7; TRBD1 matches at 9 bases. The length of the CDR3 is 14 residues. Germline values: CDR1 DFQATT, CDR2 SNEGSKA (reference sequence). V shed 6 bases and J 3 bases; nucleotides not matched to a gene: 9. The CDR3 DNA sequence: TGCAGTGCGGTCGACAGGGGGAATATCTACGAGCAGTACTTC. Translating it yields CSAVDRGNIYEQYF.

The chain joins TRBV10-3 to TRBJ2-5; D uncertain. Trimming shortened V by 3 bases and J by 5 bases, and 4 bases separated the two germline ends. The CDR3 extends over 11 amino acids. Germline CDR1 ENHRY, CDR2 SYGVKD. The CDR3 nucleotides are TGTGCCATCAGTGACATGGAGACCCAGTACTTC. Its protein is CAISDMETQYF.

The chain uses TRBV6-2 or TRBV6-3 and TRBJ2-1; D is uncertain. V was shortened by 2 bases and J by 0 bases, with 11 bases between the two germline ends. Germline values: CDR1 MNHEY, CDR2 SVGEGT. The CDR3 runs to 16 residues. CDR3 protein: CASSYPSASSYNEQFF. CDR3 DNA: TGTGCCAGCAGTTACCCGTCTGCTAGCTCCTACAATGAGCAGTTCTTC.

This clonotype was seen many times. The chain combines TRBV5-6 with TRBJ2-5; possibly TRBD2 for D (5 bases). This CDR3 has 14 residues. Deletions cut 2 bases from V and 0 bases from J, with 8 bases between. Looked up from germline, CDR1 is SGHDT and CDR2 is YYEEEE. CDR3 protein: CASSFREYQETQYF. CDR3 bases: TGTGCCAGCAGCTTTAGGGAGTACCAAGAGACCCAGTACTTC.

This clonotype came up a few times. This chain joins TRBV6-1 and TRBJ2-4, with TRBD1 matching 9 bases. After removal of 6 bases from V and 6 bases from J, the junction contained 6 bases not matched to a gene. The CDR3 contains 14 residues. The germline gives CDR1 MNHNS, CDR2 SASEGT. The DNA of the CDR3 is TGTGCCAGCAGCCTGACAGGGGGGTTAAACATTCAGTACTTC. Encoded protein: CASSLTGGLNIQYF.

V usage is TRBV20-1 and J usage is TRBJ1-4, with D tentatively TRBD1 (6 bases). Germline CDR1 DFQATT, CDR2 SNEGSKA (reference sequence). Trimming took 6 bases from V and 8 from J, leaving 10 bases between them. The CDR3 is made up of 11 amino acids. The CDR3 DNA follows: TGCAGTGCAGGGGGTAGGGAAAAACTGTTTTTT. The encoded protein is CSAGGREKLFF.

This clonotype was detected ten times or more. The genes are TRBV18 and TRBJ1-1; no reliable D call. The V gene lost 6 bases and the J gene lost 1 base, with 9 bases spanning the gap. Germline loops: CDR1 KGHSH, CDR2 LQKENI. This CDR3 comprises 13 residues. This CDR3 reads CASSLHKNTEAFF. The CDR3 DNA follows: TGTGCCAGCTCGTTACACAAGAACACTGAAGCTTTCTTT.

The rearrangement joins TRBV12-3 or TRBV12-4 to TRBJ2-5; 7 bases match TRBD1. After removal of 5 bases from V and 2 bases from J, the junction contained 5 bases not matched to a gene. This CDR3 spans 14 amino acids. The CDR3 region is CASSRQGTQETQYF. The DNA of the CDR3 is TGTGCCAGCAGTCGACAGGGAACTCAAGAGACCCAGTACTTC.

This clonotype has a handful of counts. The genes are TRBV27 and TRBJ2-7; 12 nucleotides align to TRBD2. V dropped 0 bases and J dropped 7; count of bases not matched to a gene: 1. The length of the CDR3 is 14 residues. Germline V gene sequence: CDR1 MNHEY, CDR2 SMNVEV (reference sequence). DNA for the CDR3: TGTGCCAGCAGTTTATCCGGACTAGCGGGGGAGCAGTACTTC. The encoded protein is CASSLSGLAGEQYF.

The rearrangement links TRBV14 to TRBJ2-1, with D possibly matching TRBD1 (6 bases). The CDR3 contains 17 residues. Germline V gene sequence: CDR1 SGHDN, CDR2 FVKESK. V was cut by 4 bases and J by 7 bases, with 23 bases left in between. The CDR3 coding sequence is TGTGCCAGCAGCCGCTACTCCGGGACATTAAGGGGGAATGAGCAGTTCTTC. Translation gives CASSRYSGTLRGNEQFF. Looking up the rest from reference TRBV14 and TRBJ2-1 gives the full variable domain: EAGVTQFPSHSVIEKGQTVTLRCDPISGHDNLYWYRRVMGKEIKFLLHFVKESKQDESGMPNNRFLAERTGGTYSTLKVQPAELEDSGVYFCASSRYSGTLRGNEQFFGPGTRLTVL.

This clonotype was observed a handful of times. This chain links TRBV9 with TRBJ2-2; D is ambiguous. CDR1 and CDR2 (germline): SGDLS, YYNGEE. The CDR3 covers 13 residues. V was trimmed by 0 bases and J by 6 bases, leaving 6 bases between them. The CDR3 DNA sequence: TGTGCCAGCAGCGTAGTGACATCCGGGGAGCTGTTTTTT. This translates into CASSVVTSGELFF.

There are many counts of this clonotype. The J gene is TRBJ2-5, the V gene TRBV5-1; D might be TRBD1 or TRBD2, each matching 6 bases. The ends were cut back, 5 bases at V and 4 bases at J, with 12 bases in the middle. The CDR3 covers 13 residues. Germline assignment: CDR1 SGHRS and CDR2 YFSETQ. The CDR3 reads CASSGRGGETQYF. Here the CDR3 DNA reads TGCGCCAGCAGTGGCAGGGGAGGAGAGACCCAGTACTTC.

CDR3 residues: CASSLGAGGSTDTQYF. CDR3 coding DNA: TGTGCCAGCAGTTTAGGAGCGGGAGGGAGCACAGATACGCAGTATTTT. V usage is TRBV12-3 or TRBV12-4 and J usage is TRBJ2-3, with 10 bases lining up with TRBD2. This CDR3 comprises 16 residues. J was trimmed by 0 bases and V by 1 base; bases with no gene match: 1.

The DNA for the CDR3 is TGTGCCAGCAGTGAAGATCTGAGGCAGTTCTTC. Translated, it gives CASSEDLRQFF. The chain combines TRBV2 with TRBJ2-1, with D unclear. The V gene's germline CDR1 is SNHLY and CDR2 FYNNEI. The germline V and J ends were trimmed by 1 base and 12 bases, with 7 bases remaining between them. The CDR3 extends over 11 amino acids.

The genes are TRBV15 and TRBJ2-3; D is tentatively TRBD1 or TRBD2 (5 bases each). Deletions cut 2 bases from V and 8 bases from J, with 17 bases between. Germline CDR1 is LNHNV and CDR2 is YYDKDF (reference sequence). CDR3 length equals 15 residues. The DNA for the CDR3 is TGTGCCACCAGCAGACCCCCCTCGGGTGGGGGTACGCAGTATTTT. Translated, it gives CATSRPPSGGGTQYF.

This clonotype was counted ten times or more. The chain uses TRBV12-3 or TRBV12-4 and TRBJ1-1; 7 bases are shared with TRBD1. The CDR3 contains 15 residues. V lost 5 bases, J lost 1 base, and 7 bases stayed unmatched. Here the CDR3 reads CASSPEGQTNTEAFF. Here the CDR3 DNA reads TGTGCCAGCAGTCCTGAGGGACAGACGAACACTGAAGCTTTCTTT.

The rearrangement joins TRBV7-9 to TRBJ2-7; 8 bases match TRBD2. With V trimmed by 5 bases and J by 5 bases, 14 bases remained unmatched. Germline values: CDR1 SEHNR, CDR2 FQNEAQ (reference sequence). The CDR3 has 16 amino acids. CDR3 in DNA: TGTGCCAGCAGCCCCTCTTCGAGTAGCGGGATCCACGAGCAGTACTTC. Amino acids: CASSPSSSSGIHEQYF.

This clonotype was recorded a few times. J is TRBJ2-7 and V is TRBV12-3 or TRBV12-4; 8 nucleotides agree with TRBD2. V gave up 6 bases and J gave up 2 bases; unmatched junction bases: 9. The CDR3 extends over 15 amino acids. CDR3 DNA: TGTGCCAGCAGCATCTCTAGCGGGCGGACCTACGAGCAGTACTTC. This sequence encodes CASSISSGRTYEQYF.

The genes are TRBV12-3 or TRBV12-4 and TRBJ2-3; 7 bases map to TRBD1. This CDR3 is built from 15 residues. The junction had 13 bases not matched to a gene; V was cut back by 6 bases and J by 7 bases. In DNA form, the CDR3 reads TGTGCCAGCAGCCCCCGGGACAGCCGACTTTATACGCAGTATTTT. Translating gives CASSPRDSRLYTQYF.

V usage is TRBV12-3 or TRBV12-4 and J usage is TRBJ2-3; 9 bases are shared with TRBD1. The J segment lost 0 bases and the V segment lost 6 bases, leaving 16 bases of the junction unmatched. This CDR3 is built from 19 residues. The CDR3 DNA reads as TGTGCCAGCAGACGGGGTACCTACAGGGGGCGCCTTAGCACAGATACGCAGTATTTT. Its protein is CASRRGTYRGRLSTDTQYF.

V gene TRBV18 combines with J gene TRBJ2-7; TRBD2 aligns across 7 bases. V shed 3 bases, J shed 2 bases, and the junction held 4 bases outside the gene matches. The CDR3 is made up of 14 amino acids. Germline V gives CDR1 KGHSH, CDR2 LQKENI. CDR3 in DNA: TGTGCCAGCTCACCCGGGGGGAATACCTACGAGCAGTACTTC. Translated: CASSPGGNTYEQYF.